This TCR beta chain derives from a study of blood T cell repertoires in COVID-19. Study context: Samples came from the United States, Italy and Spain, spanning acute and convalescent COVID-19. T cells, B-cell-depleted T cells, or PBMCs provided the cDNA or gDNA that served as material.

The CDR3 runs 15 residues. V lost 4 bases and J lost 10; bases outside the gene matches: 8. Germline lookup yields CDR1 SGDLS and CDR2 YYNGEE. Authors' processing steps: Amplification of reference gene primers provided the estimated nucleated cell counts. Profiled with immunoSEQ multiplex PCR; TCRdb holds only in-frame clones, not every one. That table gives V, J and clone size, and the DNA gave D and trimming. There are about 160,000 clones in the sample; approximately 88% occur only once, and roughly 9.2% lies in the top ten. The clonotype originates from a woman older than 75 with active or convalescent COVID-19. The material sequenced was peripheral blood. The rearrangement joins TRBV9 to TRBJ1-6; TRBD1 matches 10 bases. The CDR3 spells CASSSGGQGTSPLHF. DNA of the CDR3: TGTGCCAGCAGCAGTGGGGGACAGGGGACCTCACCCCTCCACTTT.